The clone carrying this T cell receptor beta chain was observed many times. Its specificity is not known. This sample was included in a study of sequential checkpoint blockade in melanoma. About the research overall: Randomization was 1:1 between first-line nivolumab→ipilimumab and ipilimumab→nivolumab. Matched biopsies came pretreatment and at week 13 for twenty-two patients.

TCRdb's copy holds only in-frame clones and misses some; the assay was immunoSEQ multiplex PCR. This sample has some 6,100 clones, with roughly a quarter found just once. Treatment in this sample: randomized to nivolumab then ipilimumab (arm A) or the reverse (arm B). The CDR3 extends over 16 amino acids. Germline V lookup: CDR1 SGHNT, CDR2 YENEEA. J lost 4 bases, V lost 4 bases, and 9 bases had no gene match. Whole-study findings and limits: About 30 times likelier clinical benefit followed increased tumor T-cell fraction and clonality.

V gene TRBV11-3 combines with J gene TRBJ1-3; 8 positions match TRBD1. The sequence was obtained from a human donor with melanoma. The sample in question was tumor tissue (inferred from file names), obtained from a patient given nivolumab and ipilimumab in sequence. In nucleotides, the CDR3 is TGTGCCAGCAGCTCCCAGGGGGCGCCTTCCGGAAACACCATATATTTT. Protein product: CASSSQGAPSGNTIYF.